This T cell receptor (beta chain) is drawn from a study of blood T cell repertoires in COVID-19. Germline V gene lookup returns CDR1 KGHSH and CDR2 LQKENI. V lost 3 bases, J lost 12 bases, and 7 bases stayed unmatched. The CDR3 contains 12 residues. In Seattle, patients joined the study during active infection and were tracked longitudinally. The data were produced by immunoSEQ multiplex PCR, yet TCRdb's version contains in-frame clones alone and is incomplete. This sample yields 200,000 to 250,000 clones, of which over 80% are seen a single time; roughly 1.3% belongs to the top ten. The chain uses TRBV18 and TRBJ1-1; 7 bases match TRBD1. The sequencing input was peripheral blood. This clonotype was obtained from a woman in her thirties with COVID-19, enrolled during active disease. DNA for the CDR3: TGTGCCAGCTCACCTGACAGGGTGGTAACTTTCTTT. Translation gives CASSPDRVVTFF. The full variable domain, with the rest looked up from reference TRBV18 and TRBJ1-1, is NAGVMQNPRHLVRRRGQEARLRCSPMKGHSHVYWYRQLPEEGLKFMVYLQKENIIDESGMPKERFSAEFPKEGPSILRIQQVVRGDSAAYFCASSPDRVVTFFGQGTRLTVV.